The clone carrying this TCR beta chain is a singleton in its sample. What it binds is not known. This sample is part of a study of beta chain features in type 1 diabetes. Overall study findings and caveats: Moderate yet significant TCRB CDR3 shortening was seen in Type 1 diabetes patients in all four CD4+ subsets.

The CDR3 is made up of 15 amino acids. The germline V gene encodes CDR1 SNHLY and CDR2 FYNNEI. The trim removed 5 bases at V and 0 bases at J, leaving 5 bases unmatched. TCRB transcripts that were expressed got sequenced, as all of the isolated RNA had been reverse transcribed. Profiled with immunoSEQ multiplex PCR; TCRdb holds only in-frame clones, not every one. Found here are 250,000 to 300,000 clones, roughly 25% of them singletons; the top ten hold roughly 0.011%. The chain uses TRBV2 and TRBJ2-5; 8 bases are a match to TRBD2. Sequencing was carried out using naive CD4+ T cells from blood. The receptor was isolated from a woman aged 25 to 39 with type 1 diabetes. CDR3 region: CASSLAGLYQETQYF. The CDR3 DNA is TGTGCCAGCAGTTTAGCGGGGCTGTACCAAGAGACCCAGTACTTC.